Included here is one T cell receptor (beta chain) sequence, with context. Its antigen is not identified. TCRdb keeps only in-frame clones here, not all; method: immunoSEQ multiplex PCR. The repertoire holds 95,000 to 150,000 clones, with 75% to 95% as singletons. The entry originates in a study of T cell responses to AZD1222 COVID-19 vaccine. Study results and caveats: Spike-spanning, vaccine-associated CD4 TCRs were dominant at 160-218 and 743-854. Seropositivity was recorded at baseline in only five to seven AZD1222 recipients.

The CDR3 is 11 residues long. V dropped 11 bases and J dropped 3 bases, with 11 bases sitting between them. From germline, CDR1 is SNHLY and CDR2 FYNNEI. The source is an adult in good health. This chain links TRBV2 with TRBJ2-7; D gene unclear. The source was peripheral blood, collected on day 0 of AZD1222 vaccination. Here the CDR3 DNA reads TGTGCCGCAGGTGACGGCTACGAGCAGTACTTC. Translation gives CAAGDGYEQYF.